This T cell receptor beta chain comes out of a study of blood T cell repertoires in COVID-19 (dated by TCRdb to the early 2020s). Background for the entire study: Samples from collaborators originated in the United States, Italy and Spain and spanned both the acute and convalescent phases of COVID-19. The prospective study material was composed of cDNA or gDNA derived from T cells, B-cell-depleted T cells, or PBMCs. Deeply sampled blood TCRbeta repertoires from subjects exposed to, actively infected with, or recovered from COVID-19 were included in the dataset. The repertoires were made available in a free public database intended to serve as a resource for research on the immune response to SARS-CoV-2. The samples were drawn from two sources: the first 160 participants of the ongoing ImmuneRACE study, and 1,000 to 1,500 subjects contributed by 6 global collaborators. A de-identified subject ID, COVID-19 status, age in years and sex were almost always included in the sample metadata. Where HLA class I and class II types were available, the types were taken from metadata supplied by the sample provider, not from assay-based typing.

TCRbeta CDR3 regions were amplified from genomic DNA using the immunoSEQ Assay, a bias-controlled multiplex PCR. The source study handled its data this way. The number of nucleated cells in each sample was estimated from the amplification of reference gene primers within the assay. To quantify the absolute abundance of each unique TCRbeta CDR3 rearrangement, sequence reads were collapsed and filtered. For each sample, productive Simpson clonality was calculated as the square root of Simpson's diversity index across productive rearrangements. The clones in this table, taken by TCRdb from immuneACCESS, are in-frame only. Not every clone is retained; where verified, under half of the shortfall comes from an unresolved V gene, and the cause of the rest is unknown. Clone size and the V and J calls come from that table; the DNA yielded D and trimming. This sample holds about 210,000 clones; less than 90% were observed only once. Of the sample, 0.55% to 0.75% is held by the ten largest clones.

Whole blood was collected in K2EDTA tubes by collaborating institutions according to the institutions' own protocols. For TCRbeta analysis, collaborators shipped samples in one of three forms: frozen whole blood, isolated PBMCs, or DNA extracted from either of those sample types. General study outcomes and caveats: The quantity of clinical and demographic metadata differed by source and by participant and was supplied without curation.

A note on this clone: The clone's antigen remains unknown. Within one base of it there is no much larger clone, and no base qualities were kept.

The CDR3 contains 15 residues, cysteine and phenylalanine counted. The entry retains the CDR3 DNA only, 45 bases that are in frame from base 1. V was cut back by 6 bases and J by 1 base, leaving a gap of 15 bases between them. The germline V gene encodes CDR1 KGHSH and CDR2 LQKENI. The sequence was collected from a man aged 40-50 years with acute or convalescent COVID-19. The specimen sequenced was peripheral blood. The sequence joins TRBV18 to TRBJ2-5, and TRBD2 may be the D gene, going by 6 matching bases. The bases read TGTGCCAGCTCTCCTCTAGCGAGATTCCAAGAGACCCAGTACTTC. This encodes CASSPLARFQETQYF.